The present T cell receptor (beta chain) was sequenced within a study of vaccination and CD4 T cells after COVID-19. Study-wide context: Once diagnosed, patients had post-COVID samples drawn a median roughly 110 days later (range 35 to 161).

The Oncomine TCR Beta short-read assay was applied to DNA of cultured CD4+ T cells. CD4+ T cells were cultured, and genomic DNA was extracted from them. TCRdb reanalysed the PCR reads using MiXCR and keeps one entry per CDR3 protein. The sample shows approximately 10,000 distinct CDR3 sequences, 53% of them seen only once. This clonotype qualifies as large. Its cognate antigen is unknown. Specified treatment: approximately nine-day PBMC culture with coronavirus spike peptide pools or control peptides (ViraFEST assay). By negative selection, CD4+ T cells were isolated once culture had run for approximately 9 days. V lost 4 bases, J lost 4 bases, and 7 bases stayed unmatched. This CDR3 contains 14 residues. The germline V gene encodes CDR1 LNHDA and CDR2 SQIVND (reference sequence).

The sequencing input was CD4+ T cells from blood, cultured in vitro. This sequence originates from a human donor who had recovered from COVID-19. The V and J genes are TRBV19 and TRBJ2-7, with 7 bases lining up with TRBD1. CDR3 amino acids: CASSTGRGSYEQYF. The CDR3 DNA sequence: TGTGCCAGTAGTACGGGCAGGGGGTCTTACGAGCAGTACTTC.